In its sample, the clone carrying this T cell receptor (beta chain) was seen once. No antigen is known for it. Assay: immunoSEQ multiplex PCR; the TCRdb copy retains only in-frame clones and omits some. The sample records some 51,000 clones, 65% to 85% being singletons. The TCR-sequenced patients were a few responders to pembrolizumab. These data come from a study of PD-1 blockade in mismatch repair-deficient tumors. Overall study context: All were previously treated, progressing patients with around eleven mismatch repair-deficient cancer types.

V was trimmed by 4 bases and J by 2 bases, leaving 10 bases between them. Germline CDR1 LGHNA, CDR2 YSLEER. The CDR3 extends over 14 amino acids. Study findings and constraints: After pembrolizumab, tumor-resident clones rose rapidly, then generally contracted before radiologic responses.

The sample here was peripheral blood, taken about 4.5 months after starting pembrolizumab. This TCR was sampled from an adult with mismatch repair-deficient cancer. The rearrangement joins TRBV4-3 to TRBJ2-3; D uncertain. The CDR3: CASSLGSPTDTQYF. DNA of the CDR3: TGCGCCAGCAGCCTAGGCAGCCCCACAGATACGCAGTATTTT.